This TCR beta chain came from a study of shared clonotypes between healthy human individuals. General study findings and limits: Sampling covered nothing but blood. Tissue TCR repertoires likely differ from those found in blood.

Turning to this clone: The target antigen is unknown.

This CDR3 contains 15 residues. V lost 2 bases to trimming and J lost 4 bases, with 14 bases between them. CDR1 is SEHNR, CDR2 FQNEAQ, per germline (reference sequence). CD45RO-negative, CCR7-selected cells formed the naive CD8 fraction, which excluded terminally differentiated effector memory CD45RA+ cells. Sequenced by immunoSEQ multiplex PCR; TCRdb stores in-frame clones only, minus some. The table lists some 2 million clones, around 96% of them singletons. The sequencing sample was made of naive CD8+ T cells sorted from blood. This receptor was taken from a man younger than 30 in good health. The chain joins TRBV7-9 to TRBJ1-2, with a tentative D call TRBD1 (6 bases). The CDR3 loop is CASSLPGQFSYGYTF. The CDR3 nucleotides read TGTGCCAGCAGCTTACCCGGACAGTTCAGCTATGGCTACACCTTC.